Shown below are 8 T cell receptor beta chains from a single sample sequenced in a study of CD8+ T cells in alopecia areata. Treatment of the sample: oral pan-JAK inhibitor, 5-10 mg twice daily. RNA, once extracted, was reverse transcribed into cDNA for use as the sequencing template. Method: immunoSEQ multiplex PCR; TCRdb's copy keeps in-frame clones and lacks some. In the table there are about 94,000 clones, 70% to 80% of which are singletons. Material: CD8+ T cells sorted from blood, obtained at week 44, from a patient treated with tofacitinib. Receptor source: a human donor with alopecia areata.

Comments on this clone: This specimen includes other DNA sequences encoding the same CDR3. The chain employs TRBV29-1 and TRBJ1-1; unclear D gene. This CDR3 comprises 12 residues. V was pared by 4 bases and J by 1 base, with 7 bases between. CDR1 and CDR2 (germline): SQVTM, ANQGSEA. The CDR3 nucleotides read TGCAGCGTTGGAGGAGGGAACACTGAAGCTTTCTTT. Protein sequence: CSVGGGNTEAFF.

V is TRBV9 and J is TRBJ2-7; possible D gene TRBD1, 6 bases. The CDR3 contains 15 residues. Trimming removed 4 bases from V and 2 bases from J, with 16 bases in between. Germline CDR1 SGDLS, CDR2 YYNGEE. The CDR3 DNA is TGTGCCAGCAGCCCCTCTGGGGGCCCAACCTACGAGCAGTACTTC. Its translation: CASSPSGGPTYEQYF.

About this clone: This sequence is one base from a far larger clone and is likely a read error. This sequence joins TRBV2 and TRBJ2-6, with D tentatively TRBD2 (5 bases). Trimming pared 6 bases from V and 0 bases from J, leaving 12 bases between. From germline, CDR1 is SNHLY and CDR2 FYNNEI. There are 16 residues in the CDR3. In nucleotides, the CDR3 is TGTGCCAGCAGCCAAGATGGGAGCTCTGGGGCCAACGTCCTGACTTTC. Its protein product is CASSQDGSSGANVLTF.

V and J are TRBV15 and TRBJ2-7; 8 positions match TRBD1. V was clipped by 8 bases and J by 2 bases; unmatched bases: 11. The CDR3 is 15 residues long. The germline V gene encodes CDR1 LNHNV and CDR2 YYDKDF (reference sequence). The CDR3 region is CATASRTGLTYEQYF. CDR3 in DNA: TGTGCCACCGCTAGCAGGACAGGGCTGACCTACGAGCAGTACTTC.

V usage is TRBV10-2 and J usage is TRBJ2-3; no definite D call. The CDR3 sequence is 12 residues long. Germline CDR1 reads WSHSY; CDR2 reads SAAADI. V was trimmed by 7 bases and J by 4 bases, leaving 9 bases between them. CDR3 sequence: CASTSPADTQYF. The CDR3 nucleotides read TGCGCCAGCACAAGTCCCGCAGATACGCAGTATTTT.

The chain uses TRBV7-8 and TRBJ1-1; no definite D call. V gave up 5 bases and J gave up 6 bases, with 13 bases separating them. Germline V gene sequence: CDR1 SGHVS, CDR2 FQNEAQ. This CDR3 has 13 amino acids. CDR3 residues: CASSPNEAPEAFF. CDR3 DNA: TGTGCCAGCAGCCCAAATGAAGCCCCTGAAGCTTTCTTT.

This sequence joins TRBV29-1 and TRBJ2-1; tentatively, D is TRBD1 or TRBD2 (5 bases each). Trimming cost V 5 bases and J 2 bases, with 13 bases left between them. The germline gives CDR1 SQVTM, CDR2 ANQGSEA. The CDR3 totals 14 residues. The CDR3 spells CSVHGTQTYNEQFF. CDR3 sequence (DNA): TGCAGCGTTCACGGGACCCAGACCTACAATGAGCAGTTCTTC.

The CDR3 here is CASSFRGDYGYTF. CDR3 sequence (DNA): TGTGCCAGCAGCTTTCGGGGGGACTATGGCTACACCTTC. The chain is built from TRBV7-9 and TRBJ1-2; perhaps TRBD1 as D (5 bases). This CDR3 has 13 residues. The germline gives CDR1 SEHNR, CDR2 FQNEAQ (reference sequence). V was pared by 3 bases and J by 3 bases, with 8 bases between.